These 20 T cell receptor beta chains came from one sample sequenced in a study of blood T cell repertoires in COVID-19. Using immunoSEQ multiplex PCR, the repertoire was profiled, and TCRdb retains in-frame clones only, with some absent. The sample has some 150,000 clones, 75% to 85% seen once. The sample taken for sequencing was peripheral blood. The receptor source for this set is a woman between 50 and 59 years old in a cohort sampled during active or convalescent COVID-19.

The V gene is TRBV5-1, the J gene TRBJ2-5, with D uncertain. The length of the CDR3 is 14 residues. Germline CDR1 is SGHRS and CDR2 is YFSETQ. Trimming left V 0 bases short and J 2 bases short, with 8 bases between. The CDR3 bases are TGCGCCAGCAGCTTGGGGGCATCTCAAGAGACCCAGTACTTC. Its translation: CASSLGASQETQYF.

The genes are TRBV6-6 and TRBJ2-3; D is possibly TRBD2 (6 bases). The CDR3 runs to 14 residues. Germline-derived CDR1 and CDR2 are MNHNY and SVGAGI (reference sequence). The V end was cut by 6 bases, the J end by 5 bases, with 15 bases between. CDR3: CASSDASGVDTQYF. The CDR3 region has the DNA TGTGCCAGCAGCGACGCATCGGGGGTAGATACGCAGTATTTT.

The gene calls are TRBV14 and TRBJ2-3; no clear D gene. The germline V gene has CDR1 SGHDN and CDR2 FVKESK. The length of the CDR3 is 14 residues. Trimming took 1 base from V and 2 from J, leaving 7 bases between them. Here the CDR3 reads CASSQAYDTDTQYF. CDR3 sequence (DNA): TGTGCCAGCAGCCAAGCCTACGACACAGATACGCAGTATTTT.

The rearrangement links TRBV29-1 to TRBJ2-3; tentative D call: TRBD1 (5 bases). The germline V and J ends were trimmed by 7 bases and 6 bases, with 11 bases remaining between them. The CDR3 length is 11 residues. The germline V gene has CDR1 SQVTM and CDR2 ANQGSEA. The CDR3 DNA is TGCAGCGCGCAGGGTTCCGATACGCAGTATTTT. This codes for CSAQGSDTQYF.

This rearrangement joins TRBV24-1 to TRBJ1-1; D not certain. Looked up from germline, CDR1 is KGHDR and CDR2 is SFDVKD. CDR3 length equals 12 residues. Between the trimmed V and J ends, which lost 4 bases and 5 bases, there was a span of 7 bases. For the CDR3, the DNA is TGTGCCACCAGTGACCCCGGTACTGAAGCTTTCTTT. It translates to CATSDPGTEAFF.

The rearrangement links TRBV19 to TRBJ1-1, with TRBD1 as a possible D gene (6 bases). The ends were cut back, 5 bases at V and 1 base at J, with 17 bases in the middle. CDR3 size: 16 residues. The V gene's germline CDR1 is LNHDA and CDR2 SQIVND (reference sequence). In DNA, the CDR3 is TGTGCCAGTAGTGTCCTACCGGGACAACGGAACACTGAAGCTTTCTTT. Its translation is CASSVLPGQRNTEAFF.

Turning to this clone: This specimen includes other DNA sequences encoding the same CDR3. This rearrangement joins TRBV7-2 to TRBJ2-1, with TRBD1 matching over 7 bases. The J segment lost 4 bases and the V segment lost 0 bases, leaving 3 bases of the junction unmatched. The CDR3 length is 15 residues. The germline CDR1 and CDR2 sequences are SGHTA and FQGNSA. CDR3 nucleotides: TGTGCCAGCAGCTTAGCAGGGGGCTTGTACAATGAGCAGTTCTTC. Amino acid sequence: CASSLAGGLYNEQFF.

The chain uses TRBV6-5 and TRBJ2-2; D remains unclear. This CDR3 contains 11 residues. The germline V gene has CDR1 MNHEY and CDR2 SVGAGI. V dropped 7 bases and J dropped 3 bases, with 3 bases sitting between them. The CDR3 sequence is CASIYTGELFF. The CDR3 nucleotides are TGTGCCAGCATCTACACCGGGGAGCTGTTTTTT.

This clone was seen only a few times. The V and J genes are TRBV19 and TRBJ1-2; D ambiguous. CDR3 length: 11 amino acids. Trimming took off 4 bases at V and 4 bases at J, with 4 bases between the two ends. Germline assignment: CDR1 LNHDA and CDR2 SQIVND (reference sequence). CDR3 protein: CASSRLYGYTF. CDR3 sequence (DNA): TGTGCCAGTAGTAGGCTCTATGGCTACACCTTC. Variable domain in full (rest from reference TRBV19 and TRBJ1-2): DGGITQSPKYLFRKEGQNVTLSCEQNLNHDAMYWYRQDPGQGLRLIYYSQIVNDFQKGDIAEGYSVSREKKESFPLTVTSAQKNPTAFYLCASSRLYGYTFGSGTRLTVV.

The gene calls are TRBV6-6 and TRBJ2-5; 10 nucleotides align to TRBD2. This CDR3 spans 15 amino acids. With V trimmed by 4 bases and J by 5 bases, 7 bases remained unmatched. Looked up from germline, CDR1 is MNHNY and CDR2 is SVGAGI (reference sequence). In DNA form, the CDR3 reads TGTGCCAGCAGTTCGGGAGCGGGGGGGCTGGAGACCCAGTACTTC. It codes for CASSSGAGGLETQYF.

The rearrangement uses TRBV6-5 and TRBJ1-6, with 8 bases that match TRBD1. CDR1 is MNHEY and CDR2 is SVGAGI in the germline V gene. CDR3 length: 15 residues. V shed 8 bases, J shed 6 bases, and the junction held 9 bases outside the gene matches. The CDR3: CASSSGTGANSPLHF. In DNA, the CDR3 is TGTGCCAGCTCCTCCGGGACAGGTGCTAATTCACCCCTCCACTTT.

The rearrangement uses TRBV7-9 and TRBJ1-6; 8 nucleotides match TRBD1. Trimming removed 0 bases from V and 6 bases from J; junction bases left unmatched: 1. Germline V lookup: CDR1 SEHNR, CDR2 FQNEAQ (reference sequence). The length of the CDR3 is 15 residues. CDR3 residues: CASSLADRGNSPLHF. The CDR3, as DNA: TGTGCCAGCAGCTTAGCAGACAGGGGTAATTCACCCCTCCACTTT. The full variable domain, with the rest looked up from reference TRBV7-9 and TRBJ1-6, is DTGVSQNPRHKITKRGQNVTFRCDPISEHNRLYWYRQTLGQGPEFLTYFQNEAQLEKSRLLSDRFSAERPKGSFSTLEIQRTEQGDSAMYLCASSLADRGNSPLHFGNGTRLTVT.

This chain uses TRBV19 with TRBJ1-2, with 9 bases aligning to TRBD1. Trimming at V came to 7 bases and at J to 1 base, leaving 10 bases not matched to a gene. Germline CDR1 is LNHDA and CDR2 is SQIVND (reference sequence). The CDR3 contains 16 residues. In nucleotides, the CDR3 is TGTGCCAGTATCCCCCGGACAGGGGCCATTAACTATGGCTACACCTTC. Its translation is CASIPRTGAINYGYTF.

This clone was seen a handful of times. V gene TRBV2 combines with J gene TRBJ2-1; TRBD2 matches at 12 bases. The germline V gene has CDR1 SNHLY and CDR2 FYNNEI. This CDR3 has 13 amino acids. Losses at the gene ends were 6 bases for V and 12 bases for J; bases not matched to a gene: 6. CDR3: CASSASGGASQFF. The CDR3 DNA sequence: TGTGCCAGCAGCGCTAGCGGGGGGGCTTCGCAGTTCTTC.

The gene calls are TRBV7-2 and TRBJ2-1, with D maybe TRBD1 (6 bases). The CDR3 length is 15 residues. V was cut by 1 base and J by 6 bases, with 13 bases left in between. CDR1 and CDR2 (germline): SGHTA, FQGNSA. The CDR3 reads CASSLDREWGNEQFF. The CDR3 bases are TGTGCCAGCAGCTTAGACAGGGAATGGGGCAATGAGCAGTTCTTC.

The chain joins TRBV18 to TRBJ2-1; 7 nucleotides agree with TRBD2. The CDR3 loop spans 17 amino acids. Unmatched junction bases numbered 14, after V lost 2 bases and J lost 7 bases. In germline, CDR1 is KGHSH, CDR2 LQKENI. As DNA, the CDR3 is TGTGCCAGCTCACCATTCCGGATTGGTTCAGCGGGGAATGAGCAGTTCTTC. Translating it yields CASSPFRIGSAGNEQFF.

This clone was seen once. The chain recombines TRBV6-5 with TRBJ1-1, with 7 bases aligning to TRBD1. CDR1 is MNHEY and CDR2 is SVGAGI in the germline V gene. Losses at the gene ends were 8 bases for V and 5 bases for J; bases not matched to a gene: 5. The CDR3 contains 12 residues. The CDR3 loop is CASGTQGTEAFF. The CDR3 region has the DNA TGTGCCAGCGGCACACAGGGGACTGAAGCTTTCTTT.

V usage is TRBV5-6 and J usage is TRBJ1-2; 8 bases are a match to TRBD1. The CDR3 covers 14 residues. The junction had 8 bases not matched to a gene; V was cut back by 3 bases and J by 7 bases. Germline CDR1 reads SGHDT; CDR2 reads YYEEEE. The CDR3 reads CASSWTTGGPGYTF. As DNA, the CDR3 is TGTGCCAGCAGCTGGACCACAGGGGGTCCTGGCTACACCTTC. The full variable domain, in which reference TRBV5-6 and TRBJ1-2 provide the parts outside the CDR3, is DAGVTQSPTHLIKTRGQQVTLRCSPKSGHDTVSWYQQALGQGPQFIFQYYEEEERQRGNFPDRFSGHQFPNYSSELNVNALLLGDSALYLCASSWTTGGPGYTFGSGTRLTVV.

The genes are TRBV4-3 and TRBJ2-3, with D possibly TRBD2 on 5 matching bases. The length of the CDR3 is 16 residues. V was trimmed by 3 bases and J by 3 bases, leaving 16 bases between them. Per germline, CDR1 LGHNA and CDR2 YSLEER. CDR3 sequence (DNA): TGCGCCAGCAGCCAGTTGTTAGCTAGCAGGACAGATACGCAGTATTTT. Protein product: CASSQLLASRTDTQYF.

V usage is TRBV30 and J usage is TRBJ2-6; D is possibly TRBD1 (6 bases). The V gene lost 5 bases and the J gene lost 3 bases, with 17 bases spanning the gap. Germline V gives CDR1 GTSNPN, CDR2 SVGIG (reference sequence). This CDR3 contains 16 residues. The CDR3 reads CAWGEQGRGGANVLTF. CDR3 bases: TGTGCCTGGGGCGAACAGGGAAGGGGTGGGGCCAACGTCCTGACTTTC.